The 28 T cell receptor beta chains given below trace back to one sample, sequenced in a study of regulatory T cells in long-lasting Graves disease. The sample's time point: newly diagnosed GD, antithyroid drugs for less than 3 months. The TCR library was made from RNA extracted from PBMCs. Assembly of TCR beta libraries relied on iRepertoire HTBI primers together with Arm-PCR of CDR3 regions. Using its own MiXCR run on the multiplex PCR reads, TCRdb lists one record per CDR3 protein. The data hold approximately 460,000 distinct CDR3 sequences, with roughly 15% observed a single time. These data were likewise used in another study, on T cells in Graves' hyperthyroidism and ophthalmopathy.

Sequenced material: peripheral blood mononuclear cells (PBMCs), taken at new diagnosis, from a patient treated with antithyroid drugs. These receptors were taken from a woman younger than 45 with Graves disease.

This clonotype was observed many times. The chain uses TRBV2 and TRBJ2-1, with 10 bases aligning to TRBD2. CDR1 is SNHLY and CDR2 is FYNNEI in the germline V gene. The V and J ends lost 9 bases and 5 bases, in that order; junction bases with no gene match: 7. CDR3 length equals 14 residues. CDR3 DNA sequence: TGTGCCAGACTTGACGGACTAGCGGACAATGAGCAGTTCTTC. This translates into CARLDGLADNEQFF.

This clonotype was counted many times. This rearrangement joins TRBV4-1 to TRBJ1-2, with TRBD1 matching 7 bases. With 4 bases clipped from V and 4 bases from J, the junction kept 12 bases outside the gene matches. The CDR3 is made up of 16 amino acids. The germline gives CDR1 MGHRA, CDR2 YSYEKL. The CDR3 reads CASSPRGTERIYGYTF. In DNA form, the CDR3 reads TGCGCCAGCAGCCCAAGAGGGACAGAGCGGATCTATGGCTACACCTTC.

The CDR3 nucleotides read TGCAGCGTTGAAGATAGGTGGCAGGGCCGCTCTGGGGCCAACGTCCTGACTTTC. Its protein product is CSVEDRWQGRSGANVLTF. The rearrangement uses TRBV29-1 and TRBJ2-6; TRBD1 might be the D (5 bases). Germline V gene sequence: CDR1 SQVTM, CDR2 ANQGSEA. CDR3 length: 18 amino acids. Trimming took 0 bases from V and 0 from J, leaving 15 bases between them.

In this sample, this clonotype turned up many times. The genes are TRBV6-4 and TRBJ2-7; D uncertain. The germline V gene encodes CDR1 MRHNA and CDR2 SNTAGT. Trimming left V 5 bases short and J 7 bases short, with 12 bases between. This CDR3 comprises 12 residues. CDR3 sequence: CASSNPMYEQYF. CDR3 nucleotide sequence: TGTGCCAGCAGTAACCCGATGTATGAGCAGTACTTC.

There are many counts of this clonotype. In DNA, the CDR3 is TGTGCCAGCAGCTTACCAACTAGCACAGATACGCAGTATTTT. Protein: CASSLPTSTDTQYF. The chain uses TRBV7-9 and TRBJ2-3; D ambiguous. This CDR3 comprises 14 residues. V shed 2 bases and J shed 0 bases, with 6 bases lying between them. Germline CDR1 SEHNR, CDR2 FQNEAQ (reference sequence).

With regard to this clonotype: A much larger clone is a single base away; this may be a read error. This sequence joins TRBV27 and TRBJ2-1, with 8 bases matching TRBD1. Losses at the gene ends were 0 bases for V and 10 bases for J; bases not matched to a gene: 2. This CDR3 is 13 amino acids long. Germline CDR1 is MNHEY and CDR2 is SMNVEV (reference sequence). CDR3 DNA sequence: TGTGCCAGCAGTTTATCGGGGACAGGCGAGCAGTTCTTC. This translates into CASSLSGTGEQFF.

This clonotype was seen at least ten times. This chain connects TRBV5-1 to TRBJ2-1, with 9 bases matching TRBD2. The CDR3 length is 15 residues. Per the germline V gene, CDR1 is SGHRS and CDR2 is YFSETQ. The V and J ends lost 2 bases and 10 bases, in that order; junction bases with no gene match: 10. CDR3 bases: TGCGCCAGCAGCTTTTCTAGCGGGATGGGGGGGGAGCAGTTCTTC. Its protein is CASSFSSGMGGEQFF.

This clonotype was recorded many times. The J gene is TRBJ2-5, the V gene TRBV20-1; no clear D gene. Germline V gene sequence: CDR1 DFQATT, CDR2 SNEGSKA (reference sequence). V was clipped by 4 bases and J by 2 bases, with 8 bases between them. The CDR3 is 12 residues long. The CDR3 coding sequence is TGCAGTGCTATCCCGAATCAAGAGACCCAGTACTTC. It translates to CSAIPNQETQYF.

This clonotype was counted a few times. This chain uses TRBV30 with TRBJ2-1; D call uncertain. CDR1 is GTSNPN and CDR2 is SVGIG in the germline V gene (reference sequence). Trimming took 3 bases from V and 9 from J, leaving 15 bases between them. There are 13 residues in the CDR3. The CDR3: CAWRAPPKIEQFF. The CDR3 nucleotides are TGTGCCTGGAGGGCCCCGCCAAAGATTGAGCAGTTCTTC.

The sample holds one count of this clonotype. A much larger clone lies one base from this, so it may be a read error. The chain is built from TRBV30 and TRBJ2-7; TRBD1 matches at 9 bases. This CDR3 spans 16 amino acids. V shed 1 base, J shed 3 bases, and the junction held 10 bases outside the gene matches. Germline assignment: CDR1 GTSNPN and CDR2 SVGIG (reference sequence). The CDR3 region has the DNA TGTGCCTGGAGTGGGGGCCCGGGACAGGGTTTCTACGAGCAGTACTTC. It translates to CAWSGGPGQGFYEQYF.

This clonotype was observed at least ten times. The chain is built from TRBV7-2 and TRBJ1-1; 8 nucleotides line up with TRBD1. From germline, CDR1 is SGHTA and CDR2 FQGNSA. Germline trimming cut 4 bases from V and 5 bases from J; bases unmatched to any gene: 6. This CDR3 has 14 amino acids. The CDR3 here is CASSSGTGYTEAFF. CDR3 nucleotides: TGTGCCAGCAGCTCCGGGACAGGCTATACTGAAGCTTTCTTT.

This clonotype was counted ten times or more. The chain has TRBV6-1 and TRBJ2-7; D is tentatively TRBD1 or TRBD2 (7 bases each). Trimming stripped 6 bases from V and 1 base from J, with 19 bases between. The CDR3 is 16 amino acids. CDR1 is MNHNS and CDR2 is SASEGT in the germline V gene. CDR3 sequence (DNA): TGTGCCAGCAGGCACCCCAGCAGGGGGGGTTCCTACGAGCAGTACTTC. Protein: CASRHPSRGGSYEQYF.

CDR3 protein: CASSPPGGGYTF. The CDR3 DNA sequence: TGCGCCAGCAGCCCGCCCGGGGGAGGCTACACCTTC. The rearrangement uses TRBV5-1 and TRBJ1-2; TRBD1 might be the D (5 bases). With 4 bases removed from V and 8 bases from J, the gap between germline ends came to 12 bases. The germline V gene has CDR1 SGHRS and CDR2 YFSETQ. There are 12 residues in the CDR3.

This clonotype appeared a single time. This could be a read error, since a much larger clone is one nucleotide away. The V call is TRBV6-2 or TRBV6-3, the J call TRBJ2-1; 7 bases match TRBD2. CDR1 and CDR2 (germline): MNHEY, SVGEGT. V dropped 6 bases and J dropped 0; count of bases not matched to a gene: 5. The CDR3 covers 15 residues. CDR3 nucleotide sequence: TGTGCCAGCAGGTACGGGGGGAACTCCTACAATGAGCAGTTCTTC. Amino acid sequence: CASRYGGNSYNEQFF.

There are a few counts of this clonotype. The chain combines TRBV11-3 with TRBJ2-1; 15 bases are shared with TRBD2. V lost 3 bases to trimming and J lost 10 bases; unmatched junction nucleotides: 7. Germline CDR1 reads SGHNT; CDR2 reads YENEEA. The CDR3 has 16 residues. For the CDR3, the DNA is TGTGCCAGCAGCTTGGGACTAGCGGGAGGCTTGGGGGAGCAGTTCTTC. This gives the protein CASSLGLAGGLGEQFF.

This chain links TRBV28 with TRBJ1-5; 10 bases map to TRBD1. Germline trimming cut 5 bases from V and 2 bases from J; bases unmatched to any gene: 9. The CDR3 has 17 amino acids. Germline V gene sequence: CDR1 MDHEN, CDR2 SYDVKM. In DNA form, the CDR3 reads TGTGCCAGCAGTCTTCGACAGGGGGCAAGGGGCAATCAGCCCCAGCATTTT. This codes for CASSLRQGARGNQPQHF.

This clonotype was found a few times. A much larger clone differs from this one at a single base, so this may be a read error. This chain links TRBV14 with TRBJ1-3, with unresolved D. Trimming pared 2 bases from V and 4 bases from J, leaving 3 bases between. Germline CDR1 and CDR2: SGHDN and FVKESK. CDR3 length equals 12 residues. In DNA form, the CDR3 reads TGTGCCAGCAGCCAATCCGGAAACACCATATATTTT. This codes for CASSQSGNTIYF.

This clonotype was seen at least ten times. The rearrangement links TRBV27 to TRBJ1-6, with a weak D call TRBD1 (6 bases). Trimming cost V 5 bases and J 9 bases, with 23 bases left between them. The germline V gene has CDR1 MNHEY and CDR2 SMNVEV (reference sequence). This CDR3 has 17 residues. CDR3 loop: CASSPQQGPLVGSPLHF. The CDR3 nucleotides read TGTGCCAGCAGTCCGCAGCAGGGGCCTCTCGTGGGTTCACCCCTCCACTTT.

To note about this clonotype: A much larger clone sits a single nucleotide away, making a read error possible. J is TRBJ2-1 and V is TRBV6-1; TRBD2 agrees at 13 bases. Germline CDR1 is MNHNS and CDR2 is SASEGT. V gave up 6 bases and J gave up 6 bases; unmatched junction bases: 5. The length of the CDR3 is 15 residues. The CDR3 spells CASRPGLAGVNEQFF. The DNA of the CDR3 is TGTGCCAGCAGACCCGGACTAGCGGGAGTCAATGAGCAGTTCTTC.

V usage is TRBV28 and J usage is TRBJ1-5; possibly TRBD1 for D (5 bases). The CDR3 is 18 residues long. Trimming left V 3 bases short and J 6 bases short, with 24 bases between. The germline V gene has CDR1 MDHEN and CDR2 SYDVKM. The CDR3 coding sequence is TGTGCCAGCAGTTTCCCCCGCGGGGCCGCGGTAGTGGGTCAGCCCCAGCATTTT. This gives the protein CASSFPRGAAVVGQPQHF.

This clonotype showed up just a few times. The J gene is TRBJ2-2, the V gene TRBV5-5; a possible D gene is TRBD1 (6 bases). Trimming shortened V by 3 bases and J by 3 bases, and 21 bases separated the two germline ends. The CDR3 is 18 amino acids. Germline CDR1 SGHKS, CDR2 YYEKEE (reference sequence). The CDR3 nucleotides are TGTGCCAGCAGCTCTTCGAGGGGGAGCTCTAGGGACACCGGGGAGCTGTTTTTT. This translates into CASSSSRGSSRDTGELFF.

The rearrangement links TRBV9 to TRBJ2-1, with 7 bases that match TRBD2. The trim removed 3 bases at V and 7 bases at J, leaving 10 bases unmatched. Germline V CDR1 and CDR2: SGDLS, YYNGEE. The CDR3 length is 15 residues. The CDR3 loop reads CASSGRPPGGNEQFF. The CDR3 region has the DNA TGTGCCAGCAGCGGAAGACCCCCGGGGGGAAATGAGCAGTTCTTC.

This clonotype was counted only a few times. This chain uses TRBV24-1 with TRBJ2-7; a weak D match, TRBD2 (5 bases). The CDR3 totals 12 residues. V lost 9 bases to trimming and J lost 2 bases, with 10 bases between them. The germline CDR1 and CDR2 sequences are KGHDR and SFDVKD. CDR3 sequence (DNA): TGTGCCACCCAGGACGGGGCCTACGAGCAGTACTTC. Translation gives CATQDGAYEQYF.

The table lists this clonotype with a few counts. The J gene is TRBJ2-7, the V gene TRBV5-6, with a tentative D call TRBD2 (5 bases). This CDR3 region has 14 residues. Trimming cost V 2 bases and J 0 bases, with 9 bases left between them. Germline V gene sequence: CDR1 SGHDT, CDR2 YYEEEE. CDR3 in amino acids: CASSFWRSSYEQYF. The CDR3 DNA follows: TGTGCCAGCAGCTTTTGGAGGAGCTCCTACGAGCAGTACTTC. Full variable domain (rest looked up from reference TRBV5-6 and TRBJ2-7): DAGVTQSPTHLIKTRGQQVTLRCSPKSGHDTVSWYQQALGQGPQFIFQYYEEEERQRGNFPDRFSGHQFPNYSSELNVNALLLGDSALYLCASSFWRSSYEQYFGPGTRLTVT.

In the case of this clonotype: Given a much more abundant clone one base away, this may be a read error. This likely comes from a read error, as the CDR3 has no conserved phenylalanine or tryptophan at its end. The J gene is TRBJ2-7, the V gene TRBV6-2 or TRBV6-3; D is perhaps TRBD1 (6 bases). V lost 9 bases and J 5 bases, leaving 23 bases between the germline ends. The CDR3 extends over 15 amino acids. CDR1 and CDR2 (germline): MNHEY, SVGEGT. CDR3 nucleotide sequence: TGTGCCAGTGGGCCCACTGGTCAGGCAGGGGACGAGCAGTACTCC. Its translation is CASGPTGQAGDEQYS.

This clonotype was recorded many times. The chain couples TRBV6-2 or TRBV6-3 to TRBJ2-5; TRBD2 agrees at 10 bases. The CDR3 is made up of 15 amino acids. The V gene end was trimmed by 4 bases and the J gene end by 5 bases; junction bases not matched to a gene: 7. CDR1 is MNHEY, CDR2 SVGEGT, per germline. This CDR3 reads CASSFGSGRMETQYF. The CDR3 region has the DNA TGTGCCAGCAGTTTTGGTAGCGGGAGGATGGAGACCCAGTACTTC.

Turning to this clonotype: A read error is likely here: a far larger clone is one base away. The chain joins TRBV3-1 to TRBJ2-7; no reliable D call. The germline V gene encodes CDR1 LGHDT and CDR2 YNNKEL (reference sequence). The CDR3 contains 11 residues. V was shortened by 4 bases and J by 12 bases, with 13 bases between the two germline ends. CDR3 sequence reads: CASSLGSKSYF. The CDR3 DNA sequence: TGTGCCAGCAGCCTGGGATCGAAATCGTACTTC.

This clonotype was picked up many times. V is TRBV11-2 and J is TRBJ2-3; 7 bases are a match to TRBD2. The germline gives CDR1 SGHAT, CDR2 FQNNGV. Trimming took 2 bases from V and 9 from J; bases not matched to a gene: 14. The CDR3 length is 16 residues. In nucleotides, the CDR3 is TGTGCCAGCAGCTTACTACGCGGGACTACTATCATGACGCAGTATTTT. It codes for CASSLLRGTTIMTQYF.